Listed below are T cell receptor beta chains from one sample, sequenced in a study of response to subunit inactivated influenza vaccine. One entry per CDR3 protein results from TCRdb running MiXCR on the RT-PCR reads. Altogether more than 700,000 distinct CDR3 sequences are present, approximately 22% being singletons, with the ten largest covering 10% to 13%. Sequencing was performed on PBMCs from blood, taken roughly 5 days after vaccination. Receptors were obtained from a man aged 45-65 years who received an inactivated influenza vaccine. CDR3s include the opening cysteine and the closing phenylalanine or tryptophan. Each record gives: V gene, J gene, D gene, clone size, CDR3 protein, CDR3 DNA. The D gene is left open where the match is weak. Some rows have no size entry. The others give once, few or many, or a class for an expanded clone.

V: TRBV6-5; J: TRBJ1-5; D: .; size: .; CDR3: CASSFRGPNQPQHF; DNA: TGTGCCAGCAGTTTCAGGGGTCCTAATCAGCCCCAGCATTTT
V: TRBV28; J: TRBJ1-2; D: .; size: few; CDR3: CASTSTAGGNYGYTF; DNA: TGTGCCAGCACCTCAACCGCCGGAGGGAACTATGGCTACACCTTC
V: TRBV29-1; J: TRBJ2-1; D: TRBD1; size: few; CDR3: CSVGQGTAYNEQFF; DNA: TGCAGCGTGGGACAGGGAACGGCCTACAATGAGCAGTTCTTC
V: TRBV20-1; J: TRBJ1-5; D: .; size: few; CDR3: CSARDGGESRPQHF; DNA: TGCAGTGCTAGAGATGGGGGAGAGTCTCGGCCCCAGCATTTT
V: TRBV5-1; J: TRBJ2-1; D: .; size: few; CDR3: CASSFGQPSGSDEQFF; DNA: TGCGCCAGCAGCTTCGGCCAGCCTTCGGGGAGCGATGAGCAGTTCTTC
V: TRBV5-6; J: TRBJ1-4; D: TRBD1; size: few; CDR3: CASSLVEGARHEKLFF; DNA: TGTGCCAGCAGCTTAGTTGAGGGGGCGCGGCATGAAAAACTGTTTTTT
V: TRBV6-1; J: TRBJ1-4; D: TRBD1; size: many; CDR3: CASTATGNTNEKLFF; DNA: TGTGCCAGCACCGCGACAGGGAACACTAATGAAAAACTGTTTTTT
V: TRBV6-2/TRBV6-3; J: TRBJ2-1; D: .; size: few; CDR3: CATGPMRGEQFF; DNA: TGTGCCACGGGACCTATGAGGGGTGAGCAGTTCTTC
V: TRBV20-1; J: TRBJ1-6; D: TRBD1; size: .; CDR3: CSARGGTGGLNSPLHF; DNA: TGCAGTGCTAGAGGGGGGACAGGGGGGTTGAATTCACCCCTCCACTTT
V: TRBV19; J: TRBJ1-1; D: .; size: .; CDR3: CASSIVGGSFAEAFF; DNA: TGTGCCAGTAGTATAGTAGGGGGAAGTTTCGCTGAAGCTTTCTTT
V: TRBV24-1; J: TRBJ2-1; D: TRBD2; size: .; CDR3: CATSDLARRGGGCSYNEQFF; DNA: TGTGCCACCAGTGATTTAGCCAGACGGGGCGGGGGGTGCTCCTACAATGAGCAGTTCTTC
V: TRBV6-5; J: TRBJ2-1; D: .; size: .; CDR3: CASSYWASADGEQFF; DNA: TGTGCCAGCAGTTACTGGGCTAGCGCGGACGGTGAGCAGTTCTTC
V: TRBV28; J: TRBJ2-4; D: .; size: .; CDR3: CASTQGPPWNIQYF; DNA: TGTGCCAGCACCCAGGGACCACCATGGAACATTCAGTACTTC
V: TRBV15; J: TRBJ2-2; D: .; size: many; CDR3: CATSRDMIPPGELFF; DNA: TGTGCCACCAGCAGAGATATGATCCCTCCGGGGGAGCTGTTTTTT
V: TRBV4-1; J: TRBJ1-1; D: .; size: few; CDR3: CASSQARGITEAFF; DNA: TGCGCCAGCAGCCAAGCCAGGGGAATCACTGAAGCTTTCTTT
V: TRBV7-3; J: TRBJ2-6; D: .; size: .; CDR3: CASSQSVRSGANVLTF; DNA: TGTGCCAGCAGCCAAAGCGTCCGGTCTGGGGCCAACGTCCTGACTTTC
V: TRBV4-2; J: TRBJ2-2; D: TRBD2; size: many; CDR3: CASRLAGTNTGELFF; DNA: TGTGCCAGCAGACTAGCGGGGACAAACACCGGGGAGCTGTTTTTT
V: TRBV7-3; J: TRBJ2-2; D: .; size: few; CDR3: CASSPGGTIANTGELFF; DNA: TGTGCCAGCAGCCCAGGGGGGACTATCGCGAACACCGGGGAGCTGTTTTTT
V: TRBV28; J: TRBJ2-7; D: .; size: .; CDR3: CASSPTRVLSYEQYF; DNA: TGTGCCAGCAGCCCAACTAGGGTCCTCTCCTACGAGCAGTACTTC
V: TRBV24-1; J: TRBJ2-2; D: .; size: .; CDR3: CATSDWTENTGELFF; DNA: TGTGCCACCAGTGACTGGACAGAGAACACCGGGGAGCTGTTTTTT
V: TRBV20-1; J: TRBJ2-5; D: .; size: .; CDR3: CSVPPGQPPRETQHF; DNA: TGCAGTGTCCCCCCCGGACAGCCACCCCGAGAGACCCAGCACTTC
V: TRBV9; J: TRBJ2-1; D: .; size: .; CDR3: CASSVSVRASYNEQFF; DNA: TGTGCCAGCAGCGTTTCTGTGAGGGCGTCCTACAATGAGCAGTTCTTC
V: TRBV6-1; J: TRBJ2-5; D: TRBD2; size: once; CDR3: CASTSGVAGQETQYF; DNA: TGTGCCAGCACCTCAGGGGTAGCGGGACAAGAGACCCAGTACTTC
V: TRBV4-3; J: TRBJ2-1; D: .; size: many; CDR3: CASSQEVRYNEQFF; DNA: TGCGCCAGCAGCCAAGAGGTACGGTACAATGAGCAGTTCTTC
V: TRBV25-1; J: TRBJ1-2; D: TRBD1; size: few; CDR3: CASSGTGVIYTF; DNA: TGTGCCAGCAGTGGGACAGGGGTTATCTACACCTTC
V: TRBV12-3/TRBV12-4; J: TRBJ2-1; D: .; size: .; CDR3: CASRPPGASWEQFF; DNA: TGTGCCAGCAGACCCCCCGGGGCTAGTTGGGAGCAGTTCTTC
V: TRBV6-5; J: TRBJ1-1; D: .; size: .; CDR3: CASSYSGFLAEAFF; DNA: TGTGCCAGCAGTTACTCGGGTTTTCTCGCTGAAGCTTTCTTT
V: TRBV12-3/TRBV12-4; J: TRBJ2-6; D: TRBD2; size: .; CDR3: CAITPGLAGADGANVLTF; DNA: TGTGCCATCACCCCGGGACTAGCGGGGGCTGATGGGGCCAACGTCCTGACTTTC
V: TRBV7-2; J: TRBJ2-5; D: .; size: .; CDR3: CASSLERAAGGTQYF; DNA: TGTGCCAGCAGCTTAGAGCGGGCGGCCGGTGGGACCCAGTACTTC
V: TRBV3-1; J: TRBJ2-1; D: TRBD1; size: .; CDR3: CASSPWDRGGNEQFF; DNA: TGTGCCAGCAGCCCCTGGGACAGGGGAGGCAATGAGCAGTTCTTC
V: TRBV15; J: TRBJ2-2; D: .; size: .; CDR3: CATSSFSPLGELFF; DNA: TGTGCCACCAGCAGTTTCAGTCCCCTCGGGGAGCTGTTTTTT
V: TRBV4-3; J: TRBJ1-5; D: .; size: few; CDR3: CASSQDFQGRQPQHF; DNA: TGCGCCAGCAGCCAAGATTTTCAGGGGCGACAGCCCCAGCATTTT
V: TRBV6-1; J: TRBJ2-5; D: TRBD1; size: .; CDR3: CASNPGTGSPETQYF; DNA: TGTGCCAGCAATCCCGGGACAGGGTCCCCAGAGACCCAGTACTTC
V: TRBV7-9; J: TRBJ2-7; D: .; size: .; CDR3: CASSSAASPSEQYF; DNA: TGTGCCAGCTCCTCTGCTGCTAGTCCAAGCGAGCAGTACTTC
V: TRBV5-1; J: TRBJ1-1; D: .; size: .; CDR3: CASSFGTPTHTEAFF; DNA: TGCGCCAGCAGCTTTGGGACGCCAACCCACACTGAAGCTTTCTTT
V: TRBV7-2; J: TRBJ2-7; D: .; size: .; CDR3: CASSLDRQGYEQYF; DNA: TGTGCCAGCAGCTTAGATCGTCAGGGCTACGAGCAGTACTTC
V: TRBV30; J: TRBJ2-3; D: .; size: few; CDR3: CAWGRAFDTQYF; DNA: TGTGCCTGGGGACGGGCTTTTGATACGCAGTATTTT
V: TRBV6-5; J: TRBJ2-1; D: .; size: .; CDR3: CASSYSVSRDEQFF; DNA: TGTGCCAGCAGTTACTCTGTTAGCAGAGACGAGCAGTTCTTC
V: TRBV4-2; J: TRBJ2-7; D: .; size: few; CDR3: CASSQDLRIGEQYF; DNA: TGTGCCAGCAGCCAAGATCTCCGTATTGGCGAGCAGTACTTC
V: TRBV4-1; J: TRBJ1-5; D: .; size: few; CDR3: CASSHPGGERQPQHF; DNA: TGCGCCAGCAGCCATCCCGGGGGGGAAAGGCAGCCCCAGCATTTT
V: TRBV20-1; J: TRBJ2-1; D: TRBD2; size: few; CDR3: CSAPPGLATNEQFF; DNA: TGCAGTGCTCCCCCGGGACTAGCGACTAATGAGCAGTTCTTC
V: TRBV6-2/TRBV6-3; J: TRBJ2-5; D: .; size: few; CDR3: CASSYYGSPGAQYF; DNA: TGTGCCAGCAGTTACTATGGTTCTCCGGGGGCCCAGTACTTC
V: TRBV7-3; J: TRBJ2-1; D: .; size: .; CDR3: CASSLGGPLRRDEQFF; DNA: TGTGCCAGCAGCTTAGGTGGGCCCCTCAGGAGGGATGAGCAGTTCTTC
V: TRBV29-1; J: TRBJ2-1; D: .; size: .; CDR3: CSVDPAYNEQFF; DNA: TGCAGCGTTGACCCTGCCTACAATGAGCAGTTCTTC
V: TRBV4-1; J: TRBJ1-3; D: .; size: .; CDR3: CASSPTLSSGNTIYF; DNA: TGCGCCAGCAGCCCGACGCTCAGCTCTGGAAACACCATATATTTT
V: TRBV29-1; J: TRBJ2-7; D: .; size: many; CDR3: CSVDAGWGYEQYF; DNA: TGCAGCGTTGACGCAGGTTGGGGATACGAGCAGTACTTC